This T cell receptor beta chain was sequenced in a study of blood T cell repertoires in COVID-19. Study information: Spain, Italy and the United States supplied samples that represented acute and convalescent COVID-19. T cells, B-cell-depleted T cells, or PBMCs supplied cDNA or gDNA.

In the authors' methods: Reference gene primer amplification gave estimated nucleated cell counts. TCRdb keeps only in-frame clones here, not all; method: immunoSEQ multiplex PCR. V and J calls and clone size are those listed in that table; D and trimming were worked out from the DNA. The data show some 150,000 clones, roughly 85% seen once. The germline CDR1 and CDR2 sequences are MDHEN and SYDVKM. Unmatched junction bases numbered 13, after V lost 6 bases and J lost 7 bases. This CDR3 is 15 amino acids long. Material: peripheral blood. The receptor was isolated from a human donor with acute or convalescent COVID-19. The donor label of this sample is uncertain. This sequence joins TRBV28 and TRBJ1-2; 8 bases match TRBD1. CDR3 bases: TGTGCCAGCAGCAACGAACACAGGGGGTACGGTGGCTACACCTTC. Protein: CASSNEHRGYGGYTF.